The 17 T cell receptor beta chains below all came from one sample that was sequenced in a study of T cells in Graves' hyperthyroidism and ophthalmopathy. Authors of the study amplified TCR beta CDR3 regions from RNA transcripts. Researchers ran a first-round RT-PCR on the TCR CDR3 using the HTBI primer set. From the multiplex PCR reads, TCRdb called clonotypes with MiXCR, one entry per CDR3 protein. The sample shows about 540,000 distinct CDR3 sequences, roughly 46% of them seen only once. Source material: peripheral blood or thyroid tissue (not recorded which). The receptors stem from a woman under 30 with Graves' hyperthyroidism.

The gene calls are TRBV7-3 and TRBJ2-2; no definite D call. In germline, CDR1 is SGHTA, CDR2 FQGTGA. CDR3 length equals 13 residues. Trimming took off 4 bases at V and 8 bases at J, with 11 bases between the two ends. The CDR3 loop reads CASSSFGGGELFF. CDR3 DNA sequence: TGTGCCAGCAGCTCCTTTGGTGGAGGGGAGCTGTTTTTT.

This clonotype was seen more than once but under ten times. J is TRBJ1-2 and V is TRBV7-2; a possible D gene is TRBD1 (6 bases). Trimming took off 3 bases at V and 3 bases at J, with 23 bases between the two ends. From germline, CDR1 is SGHTA and CDR2 FQGNSA. CDR3 length equals 18 residues. The CDR3 spells CASSLAIRKQGPDYGYTF. DNA of the CDR3: TGTGCCAGCAGCTTGGCGATAAGGAAACAGGGACCCGACTATGGCTACACCTTC.

The rearrangement uses TRBV5-1 and TRBJ1-5; tentatively, D is TRBD1 (6 bases). The germline V gene encodes CDR1 SGHRS and CDR2 YFSETQ. The CDR3 contains 15 residues. V lost 3 bases and J lost 5, with 15 bases in between. CDR3 loop: CASSYRGGGDQPQHF. DNA of the CDR3: TGCGCCAGCAGCTACCGGGGGGGCGGAGATCAGCCCCAGCATTTT.

This clonotype has at least ten counts. The chain carries TRBV29-1 and TRBJ1-5; possibly TRBD1 for D (6 bases). CDR1 is SQVTM, CDR2 ANQGSEA, per germline. This CDR3 has 13 amino acids. Trimming took off 4 bases at V and 4 bases at J, with 11 bases between the two ends. The CDR3 loop reads CSVGAQGNQPQHF. CDR3 in DNA: TGCAGCGTTGGCGCCCAGGGGAATCAGCCCCAGCATTTT.

This clonotype was found many times. The chain uses TRBV10-3 and TRBJ2-5; TRBD1 matches 8 bases. The V and J ends lost 6 bases and 4 bases, in that order; junction bases with no gene match: 10. CDR1 and CDR2 from the germline V gene are ENHRY and SYGVKD. The CDR3 is 15 residues long. CDR3 amino acids: CAIRGPGQGAETQYF. For the CDR3, the DNA is TGTGCCATCAGGGGCCCTGGCCAGGGGGCAGAGACCCAGTACTTC.

The gene calls are TRBV12-3 or TRBV12-4 and TRBJ2-7; D is uncertain. The CDR3 totals 12 residues. Trimming cost V 10 bases and J 2 bases, with 12 bases left between them. CDR3 in amino acids: CATTGSTYEQYF. CDR3 DNA: TGTGCCACCACCGGTTCGACCTACGAGCAGTACTTC.

V and J are TRBV20-1 and TRBJ1-1; 8 positions match TRBD1. There are 14 residues in the CDR3. Germline trimming cut 6 bases from V and 7 bases from J; bases unmatched to any gene: 13. CDR1 is DFQATT and CDR2 is SNEGSKA in the germline V gene (reference sequence). The CDR3 is CSAGMGQALNEAFF. CDR3 bases: TGCAGTGCGGGCATGGGACAGGCCCTAAATGAAGCTTTCTTT.

This sequence joins TRBV20-1 and TRBJ1-4, with D possibly being TRBD1 (5 bases). V lost 2 bases, J lost 7 bases, and 8 bases lay in between. Germline V gene lookup returns CDR1 DFQATT and CDR2 SNEGSKA (reference sequence). The CDR3 consists of 12 residues. The CDR3 DNA is TGCAGTGCTAGATCGCAGGGTGAAAAACTGTTTTTT. Amino acids: CSARSQGEKLFF.

This clonotype has just a few counts. The chain recombines TRBV2 with TRBJ1-5, with 10 bases lining up with TRBD1. The CDR3 has 13 residues. Losses at the gene ends were 6 bases for V and 7 bases for J; bases not matched to a gene: 3. Germline V lookup: CDR1 SNHLY, CDR2 FYNNEI. CDR3 bases: TGTGCCAGCAGAGGGGGACAGGGGCAGCCCCAGCATTTT. Translated: CASRGGQGQPQHF.

The gene calls are TRBV6-2 or TRBV6-3 and TRBJ1-1, with a tentative D call TRBD1 (5 bases). Germline values: CDR1 MNHEY, CDR2 SVGEGT. The germline V and J ends were trimmed by 2 bases and 0 bases, with 10 bases remaining between them. This CDR3 is built from 15 residues. The CDR3 DNA is TGTGCCAGCAGTTACGGGGGACGTTTGAACACTGAAGCTTTCTTT. Translation: CASSYGGRLNTEAFF.

In the case of this clonotype: A much larger clonotype is one base distant, so this may be a read error. The rearrangement joins TRBV24-1 to TRBJ1-1; D ambiguous. V dropped 2 bases and J dropped 1 base, with 4 bases sitting between them. The CDR3 length is 13 residues. Germline assignment: CDR1 KGHDR and CDR2 SFDVKD. The CDR3 loop is CATSDWPNTEAFF. The CDR3 DNA sequence: TGTGCCACCAGTGATTGGCCGAACACTGAAGCTTTCTTT.

The rearrangement joins TRBV19 to TRBJ1-2; 11 bases line up with TRBD1. Germline values: CDR1 LNHDA, CDR2 SQIVND (reference sequence). Losses at the gene ends were 9 bases for V and 7 bases for J; bases not matched to a gene: 7. The CDR3 contains 13 residues. The CDR3 reads CASHGQGALGYTF. The CDR3 region has the DNA TGTGCCAGCCACGGACAGGGGGCGCTTGGCTACACCTTC.

This clonotype was detected many times. The V call is TRBV7-2, the J call TRBJ2-2; 10 nucleotides align to TRBD2. The CDR3 is made up of 14 amino acids. V shed 1 base and J 9 bases; nucleotides not matched to a gene: 2. Per germline, CDR1 SGHTA and CDR2 FQGNSA. CDR3 sequence: CASSLVLAGRELFF. Written as DNA, the CDR3 is TGTGCCAGCAGCTTAGTACTAGCGGGACGGGAGCTGTTTTTT.

This clonotype was seen more than once but under ten times. V is TRBV20-1 and J is TRBJ2-5; no reliable D call. This CDR3 has 14 residues. The V gene lost 5 bases and the J gene lost 0 bases, with 13 bases spanning the gap. The germline gives CDR1 DFQATT, CDR2 SNEGSKA (reference sequence). The CDR3 region is CSAPKGPNQETQYF. The CDR3 nucleotides read TGCAGTGCTCCTAAGGGCCCGAACCAAGAGACCCAGTACTTC.

Concerning this clonotype: The junction departs from germline at one end; a sequencing error may be responsible. V is TRBV10-3 and J is TRBJ2-7, with no clear D. The CDR3 has 13 amino acids. Looked up from germline, CDR1 is ENHRY and CDR2 is SYGVKD. The CDR3 protein is CASSESASYEQYF. CDR3 DNA: TGTGCCAGCAGTGAATCGGCGTCATACGAGCAGTACTTC.

The chain carries TRBV7-9 and TRBJ2-7; 10 bases fit TRBD1. The V gene end was trimmed by 7 bases and the J gene end by 7 bases; junction bases not matched to a gene: 7. Germline loops: CDR1 SEHNR, CDR2 FQNEAQ (reference sequence). The length of the CDR3 is 13 residues. Here the CDR3 reads CASTLTGGREQYF. CDR3 DNA: TGTGCCAGCACCCTGACAGGGGGCAGGGAGCAGTACTTC.

Turning to this clonotype: Mismatch with germline at one junction end may stem from a read error. The chain has TRBV3-1 and TRBJ2-6, with D possibly matching TRBD2 (5 bases). The CDR3 has 10 residues. The germline V gene encodes CDR1 LGHDT and CDR2 YNNKEL (reference sequence). The CDR3: CASSHRGEAF. The CDR3 DNA follows: TGTGCCAGCAGCCATCGGGGAGAAGCTTTC.